This is a list of T cell receptor beta chains from one sample in a study of CXCR3-negative and CXCR3-positive naive CD8 T cells. TCRdb reprocessed the 5' RACE reads, keeping one entry per CDR3 protein, no DNA. This table lists some 61,000 distinct CDR3 sequences. The sequenced sample was naive CXCR3- CD8+ T cells from blood. Receptors were obtained from a human donor in good health. Some clones in this sample may be carry-over from other donors' samples. CDR3s include the opening cysteine and the closing phenylalanine or tryptophan. Fields, in order: J gene, clone size, V gene, CDR3 protein. Not all rows give a size; the values are once, few, many and, for expanded clones, a class.

J: TRBJ2-3; size: NA; V: TRBV11-2; CDR3: CASTRTGAHLPDTQYF
J: TRBJ2-2; size: NA; V: TRBV4-2; CDR3: CASSQDTGAAGELFF
J: TRBJ2-1; size: NA; V: TRBV7-8; CDR3: CASSQPTADGTSGGAAYNEQFF
J: TRBJ2-1; size: NA; V: TRBV7-3; CDR3: CASSRGPTSGKNEQFF
J: TRBJ1-6; size: NA; V: TRBV7-9; CDR3: CASSLADRGANSPLHF
J: TRBJ2-1; size: NA; V: TRBV10-3; CDR3: CAINGGAGGAYNEQFF
J: TRBJ2-1; size: NA; V: TRBV28; CDR3: CASTSRVGDEQFF
J: TRBJ2-7; size: NA; V: TRBV28; CDR3: CASSSDKYVQYF
J: TRBJ2-7; size: NA; V: TRBV20-1; CDR3: CSARPRDSYEQYF
J: TRBJ1-5; size: NA; V: TRBV6-2/TRBV6-3; CDR3: CASSDLTGSNQPQHF
J: TRBJ1-1; size: NA; V: TRBV25-1; CDR3: CASSESTGATILNTEAFF
J: TRBJ2-7; size: NA; V: TRBV29-1; CDR3: CSVEGDRVEQYF
J: TRBJ2-2; size: NA; V: TRBV15; CDR3: CATSRGQGGLFF
J: TRBJ1-1; size: NA; V: TRBV7-9; CDR3: CASSLEYGGGTEAFF
J: TRBJ2-1; size: NA; V: TRBV21-1; CDR3: CASSPGTEKFF
J: TRBJ2-6; size: NA; V: TRBV2; CDR3: CASSEFLPGQVSSGANVLTF
J: TRBJ2-3; size: NA; V: TRBV28; CDR3: CASSLVDYRGDTQYF
J: TRBJ2-7; size: NA; V: TRBV20-1; CDR3: CSAPGGATYEQYF
J: TRBJ2-7; size: NA; V: TRBV4-3; CDR3: CAGSQERIGGTSEAYEQYF
J: TRBJ2-1; size: NA; V: TRBV11-3; CDR3: CASSRGLAGHNEQFF
J: TRBJ2-1; size: NA; V: TRBV5-1; CDR3: CASSLVERGPNYNEQFF
J: TRBJ2-5; size: NA; V: TRBV7-9; CDR3: CASSGVVETQYF
J: TRBJ2-2; size: NA; V: TRBV20-1; CDR3: CSANRDRGSGELFF
J: TRBJ1-1; size: medium-sized; V: TRBV3-1; CDR3: CASSQDWGEGDPNTEAFF
J: TRBJ2-1; size: NA; V: TRBV4-1; CDR3: CASSQDQPGPTRFF
J: TRBJ1-1; size: NA; V: TRBV6-5; CDR3: CASSDRVSDEAFF
J: TRBJ2-1; size: NA; V: TRBV5-1; CDR3: CASSSTQTGNTYNEQFF
J: TRBJ2-1; size: NA; V: TRBV13; CDR3: CASSVPDSSYNEQFF
J: TRBJ2-7; size: NA; V: TRBV25-1; CDR3: CASSEAGGSYEQYF
J: TRBJ2-3; size: NA; V: TRBV29-1; CDR3: CSVEQITDTQYF
J: TRBJ1-5; size: NA; V: TRBV10-3; CDR3: CAISEGGAGQPQHF
J: TRBJ2-1; size: NA; V: TRBV7-3; CDR3: CASSLRGGAAHNEQFF
J: TRBJ1-5; size: NA; V: TRBV18; CDR3: CASSQGHGHSNQPQHF
J: TRBJ2-5; size: NA; V: TRBV6-2/TRBV6-3; CDR3: CASSYTAEQETQYF
J: TRBJ2-2; size: NA; V: TRBV7-6; CDR3: CASSSLGGGDTGELFF
J: TRBJ2-5; size: NA; V: TRBV7-2; CDR3: CASSLIRTSEETQYF
J: TRBJ2-5; size: NA; V: TRBV20-1; CDR3: CSAFAGRAGETQYF
J: TRBJ2-5; size: NA; V: TRBV20-1; CDR3: CSAQVEEPGLSRETQYF
J: TRBJ1-2; size: NA; V: TRBV4-2; CDR3: CASSPSAGANYGYTF
J: TRBJ2-1; size: NA; V: TRBV4-2; CDR3: CASSQTRGGGELNEQFF
J: TRBJ2-7; size: NA; V: TRBV28; CDR3: CATRVLGGPYEQYF